The T cell receptor (beta chain) under discussion was sequenced for a study of CD8 T cells in Susac syndrome. Germline CDR1 reads SGHDT; CDR2 reads YYEEEE. Trimming cost V 3 bases and J 1 base, with 10 bases left between them. The CDR3 has 14 amino acids. Random hexamers were used to reverse transcribe an amount of roughly 0.45 to 1 ug RNA. In TCRdb, the immunoSEQ multiplex PCR reads were re-called with MiXCR into one record per CDR3 protein. This table has about 100,000 distinct CDR3 sequences, 95% appearing once. As judged by recently defined diagnostic criteria, patients with Susac syndrome had definite or probable disease.

The genes are TRBV5-6 and TRBJ1-1; maybe TRBD1 (6 bases). Material: CD8+ T cells from PBMCs. The TCR was taken from a human donor with Susac syndrome. In DNA form, the CDR3 reads TGTGCCAGCAGCTCCGGGGGCACGAACACTGAAGCTTTCTTT. This translates into CASSSGGTNTEAFF.